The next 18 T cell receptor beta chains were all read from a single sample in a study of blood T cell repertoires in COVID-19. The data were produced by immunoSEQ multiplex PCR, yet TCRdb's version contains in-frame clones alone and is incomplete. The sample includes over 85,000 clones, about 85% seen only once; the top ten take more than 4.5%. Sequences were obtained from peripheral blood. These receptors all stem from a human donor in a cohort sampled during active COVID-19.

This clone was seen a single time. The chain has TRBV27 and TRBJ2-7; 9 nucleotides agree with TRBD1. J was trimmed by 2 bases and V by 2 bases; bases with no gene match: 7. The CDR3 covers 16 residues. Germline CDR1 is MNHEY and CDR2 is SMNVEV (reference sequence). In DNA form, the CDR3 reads TGTGCCAGCAGTTTAAGTCCGGGACAGGGTCCCTACGAGCAGTACTTC. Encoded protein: CASSLSPGQGPYEQYF.

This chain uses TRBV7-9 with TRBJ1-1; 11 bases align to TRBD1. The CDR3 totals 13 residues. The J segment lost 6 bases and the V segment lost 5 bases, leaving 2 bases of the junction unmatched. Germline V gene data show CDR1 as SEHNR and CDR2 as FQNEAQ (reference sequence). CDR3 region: CASSMDRGPEAFF. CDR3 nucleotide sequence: TGTGCCAGCAGCATGGACAGGGGGCCTGAAGCTTTCTTT. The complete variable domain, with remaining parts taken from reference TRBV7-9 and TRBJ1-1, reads DTGVSQNPRHKITKRGQNVTFRCDPISEHNRLYWYRQTLGQGPEFLTYFQNEAQLEKSRLLSDRFSAERPKGSFSTLEIQRTEQGDSAMYLCASSMDRGPEAFFGQGTRLTVV.

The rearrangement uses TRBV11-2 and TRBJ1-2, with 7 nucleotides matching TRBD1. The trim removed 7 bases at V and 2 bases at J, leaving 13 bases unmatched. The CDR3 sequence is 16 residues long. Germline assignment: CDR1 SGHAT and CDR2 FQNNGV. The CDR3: CASKTGKASWNYGYTF. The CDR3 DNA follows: TGTGCCAGCAAGACAGGGAAGGCCTCTTGGAACTATGGCTACACCTTC. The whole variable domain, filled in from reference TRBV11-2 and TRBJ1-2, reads EAGVAQSPRYKIIEKRQSVAFWCNPISGHATLYWYQQILGQGPKLLIQFQNNGVVDDSQLPKDRFSAERLKGVDSTLKIQPAKLEDSAVYLCASKTGKASWNYGYTFGSGTRLTVV.

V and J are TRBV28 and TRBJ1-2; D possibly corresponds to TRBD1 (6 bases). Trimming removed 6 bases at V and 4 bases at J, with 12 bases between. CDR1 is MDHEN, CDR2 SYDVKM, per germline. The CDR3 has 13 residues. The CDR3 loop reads CASRRQAIYGYTF. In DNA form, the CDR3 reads TGTGCCAGCAGGAGACAGGCGATCTATGGCTACACCTTC.

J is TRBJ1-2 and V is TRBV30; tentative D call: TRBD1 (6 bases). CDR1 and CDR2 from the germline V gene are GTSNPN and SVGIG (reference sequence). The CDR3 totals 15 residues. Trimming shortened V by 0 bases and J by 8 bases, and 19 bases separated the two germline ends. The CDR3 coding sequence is TGTGCCTGGAGTGTTCTCCGGGGGGCTCCTGACGGCTACACCTTC. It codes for CAWSVLRGAPDGYTF.

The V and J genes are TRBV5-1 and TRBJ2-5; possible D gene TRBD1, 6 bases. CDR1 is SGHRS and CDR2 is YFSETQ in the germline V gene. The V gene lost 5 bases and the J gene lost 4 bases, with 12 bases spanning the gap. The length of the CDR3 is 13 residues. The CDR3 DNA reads TGCGCCAGCAGTCCGGACAGAGGAGAGACCCAGTACTTC. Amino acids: CASSPDRGETQYF.

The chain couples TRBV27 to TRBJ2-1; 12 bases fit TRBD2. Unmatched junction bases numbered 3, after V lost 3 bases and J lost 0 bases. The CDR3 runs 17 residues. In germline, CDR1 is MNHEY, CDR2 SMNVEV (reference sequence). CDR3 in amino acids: CASSLTSGGFSYNEQFF. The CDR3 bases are TGTGCCAGCAGTTTGACTAGCGGGGGATTCTCCTACAATGAGCAGTTCTTC.

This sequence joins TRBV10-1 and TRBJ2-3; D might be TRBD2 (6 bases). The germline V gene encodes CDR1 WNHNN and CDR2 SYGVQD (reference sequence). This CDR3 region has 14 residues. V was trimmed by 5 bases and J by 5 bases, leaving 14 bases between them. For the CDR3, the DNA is TGCGCCAGCAGTCCAAGCCTCGGGGGAGATACGCAGTATTTT. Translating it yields CASSPSLGGDTQYF.

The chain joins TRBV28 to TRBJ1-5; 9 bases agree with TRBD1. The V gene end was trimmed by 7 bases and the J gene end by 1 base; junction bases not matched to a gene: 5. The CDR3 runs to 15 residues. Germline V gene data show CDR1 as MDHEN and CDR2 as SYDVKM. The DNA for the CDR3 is TGTGCCAGCACAAGGGACAGGGTGAGCAATCAGCCCCAGCATTTT. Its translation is CASTRDRVSNQPQHF. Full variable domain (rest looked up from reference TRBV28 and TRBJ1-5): DVKVTQSSRYLVKRTGEKVFLECVQDMDHENMFWYRQDPGLGLRLIYFSYDVKMKEKGDIPEGYSVSREKKERFSLILESASTNQTSMYLCASTRDRVSNQPQHFGDGTRLSIL.

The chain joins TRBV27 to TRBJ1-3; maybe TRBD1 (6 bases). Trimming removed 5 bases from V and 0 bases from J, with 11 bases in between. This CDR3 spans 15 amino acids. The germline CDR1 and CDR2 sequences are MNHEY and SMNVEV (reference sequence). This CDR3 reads CASSGTGFSGNTIYF. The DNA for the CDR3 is TGTGCCAGCAGTGGAACAGGGTTCTCTGGAAACACCATATATTTT.

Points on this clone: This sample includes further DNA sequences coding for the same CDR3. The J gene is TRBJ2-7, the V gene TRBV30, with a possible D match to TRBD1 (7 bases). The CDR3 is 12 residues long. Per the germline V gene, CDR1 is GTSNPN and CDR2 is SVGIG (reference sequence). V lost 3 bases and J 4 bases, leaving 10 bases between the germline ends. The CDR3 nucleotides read TGTGCCTGGAGCCAGGGGGGATACGAGCAGTACTTC. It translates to CAWSQGGYEQYF.

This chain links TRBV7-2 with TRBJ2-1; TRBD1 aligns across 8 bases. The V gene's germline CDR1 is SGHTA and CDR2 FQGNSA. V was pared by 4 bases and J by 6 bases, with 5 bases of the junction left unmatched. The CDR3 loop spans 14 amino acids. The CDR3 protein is CASSSQGDGNEQFF. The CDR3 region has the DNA TGTGCCAGCAGCTCACAGGGGGATGGCAATGAGCAGTTCTTC.

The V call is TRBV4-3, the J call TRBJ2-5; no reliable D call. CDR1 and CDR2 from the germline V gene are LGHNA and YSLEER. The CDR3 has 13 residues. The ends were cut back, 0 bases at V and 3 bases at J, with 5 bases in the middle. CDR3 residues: CASSQDVEETQYF. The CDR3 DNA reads TGCGCCAGCAGCCAAGATGTAGAAGAGACCCAGTACTTC.

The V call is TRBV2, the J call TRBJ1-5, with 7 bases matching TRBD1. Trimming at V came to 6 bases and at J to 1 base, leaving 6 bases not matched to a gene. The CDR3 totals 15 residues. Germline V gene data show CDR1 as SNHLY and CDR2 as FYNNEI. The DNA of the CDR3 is TGTGCCAGCAGGCTACAGGGGCGAAGCAATCAGCCCCAGCATTTT. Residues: CASRLQGRSNQPQHF.

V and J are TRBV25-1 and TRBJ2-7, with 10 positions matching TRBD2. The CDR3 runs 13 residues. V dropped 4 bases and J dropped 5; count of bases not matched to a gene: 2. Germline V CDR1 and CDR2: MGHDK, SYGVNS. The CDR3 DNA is TGTGCCAGCAGTGTCAGCGGGAGGGACGAGCAGTACTTC. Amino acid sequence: CASSVSGRDEQYF.

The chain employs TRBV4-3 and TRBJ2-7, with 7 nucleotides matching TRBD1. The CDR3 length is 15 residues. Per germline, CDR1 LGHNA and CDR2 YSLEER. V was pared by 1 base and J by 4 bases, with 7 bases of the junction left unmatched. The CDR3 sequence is CASSQAQGDTYEQYF. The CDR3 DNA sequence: TGCGCCAGCAGCCAAGCGCAGGGGGATACGTACGAGCAGTACTTC.

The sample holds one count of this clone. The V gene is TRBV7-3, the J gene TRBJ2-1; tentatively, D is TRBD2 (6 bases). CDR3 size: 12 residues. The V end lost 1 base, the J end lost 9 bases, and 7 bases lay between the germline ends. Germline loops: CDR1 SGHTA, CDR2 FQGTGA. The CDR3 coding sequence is TGTGCCAGCAGCTTAATCGGGGGTGAGCAGTTCTTC. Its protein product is CASSLIGGEQFF.

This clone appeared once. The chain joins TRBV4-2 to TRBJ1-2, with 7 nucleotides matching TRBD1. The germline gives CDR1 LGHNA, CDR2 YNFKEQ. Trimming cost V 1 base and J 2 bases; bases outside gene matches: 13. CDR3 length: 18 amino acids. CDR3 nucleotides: TGTGCCAGCAGCCAAGGTAGCTTGGTGACAGGGAGCAACTATGGCTACACCTTC. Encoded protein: CASSQGSLVTGSNYGYTF.